What follows is one TCR beta chain and its context. The antigen is unknown. The data are from a study of shared clonotypes between healthy human individuals. Regarding the study as a whole: Estimated richness was generally greater in naive than memory subsets. Non-shared clonotypes were found to have lower generation probabilities than the clonotypes that were shared by all four of the sorted-subset donors.

Per the germline V gene, CDR1 is SGHTA and CDR2 is FQGTGA. Trimming at V came to 5 bases and at J to 3 bases, leaving 5 bases not matched to a gene. The CDR3 extends over 17 amino acids. The assay used deep level. Only in-frame clones appear in the TCRdb table, and some are missing; sequencing was by immunoSEQ multiplex PCR. The sample consists of around 700,000 clones, 72% of them appearing once. Sequenced sample: memory CD4+ T cells sorted from blood. The subset is: CD45RA-negative fraction. The source of this sequence is a young woman in good health. The chain carries TRBV7-3 and TRBJ2-3, with 16 positions matching TRBD2. The CDR3 DNA is TGTGCCAGCAGCCCGGGACTAGCGGGAGGGCCGACAGATACGCAGTATTTT. It encodes CASSPGLAGGPTDTQYF.